This T cell receptor (beta chain) appears in the sequencing data of a study of neurological immune-mediated disorders. The CDR3 length is 14 residues. The V gene's germline CDR1 is SEHNR and CDR2 FQNEAQ (reference sequence). Trimming pared 1 base from V and 6 bases from J, leaving 12 bases between. The cDNA was produced through 5'RACE with 10-nucleotide random UMIs. Using its own MiXCR run on the 5' RACE reads, TCRdb lists one record per CDR3 protein. The table records about 66,000 distinct CDR3 sequences, approximately 5% of them present only once. This clonotype was detected many times. Material for sequencing was PBMCs. The chain links TRBV7-9 to TRBJ1-2, with D perhaps TRBD1 (5 bases). The origin of this receptor is a woman between 65 and 79 years old with multiple sclerosis. The CDR3 DNA reads TGTGCCAGCAGCTTAGGGGGGACTACCCATGGCTACACCTTC. It specifies CASSLGGTTHGYTF.